This T cell receptor beta chain was documented in a study of vaccination and CD4 T cells after COVID-19. Looking at the study overall: Two of the convalescents were Hispanic, and convalescents were six males and four females.

A word on this clonotype: The antigen is undetermined.

Treatment specified: approximately 11-day PBMC culture with coronavirus spike peptide pools or control peptides (ViraFEST assay). ViraFEST used peptide pools to expand antigen-specific T cells, then sequenced TCRs. The CDR3 has 14 residues. Trimming removed 1 base from V and 1 base from J, with 7 bases in between. The germline gives CDR1 KGHSH, CDR2 LQKENI. Sequencing of the DNA from cultured CD4+ T cells was carried out with the Oncomine TCR Beta short-read assay. TCRdb used MiXCR to reprocess the PCR reads, holding one entry per CDR3 protein. Seen here are just over 3,500 distinct CDR3 sequences, around 40% observed once, and the top ten hold roughly 30%.

The chain has TRBV18 and TRBJ1-1; no definite D call. This receptor was taken from a human donor who had recovered from COVID-19. Sequencing input: CD4+ T cells from blood, cultured in vitro. The CDR3 DNA sequence: TGTGCCAGCTCACCACGTGCCACGAACACTGAAGCTTTCTTT. Protein: CASSPRATNTEAFF. Supplemented by reference TRBV18 and TRBJ1-1, the full variable domain reads NAGVMQNPRHLVRRRGQEARLRCSPMKGHSHVYWYRQLPEEGLKFMVYLQKENIIDESGMPKERFSAEFPKEGPSILRIQQVVRGDSAAYFCASSPRATNTEAFFGQGTRLTVV.